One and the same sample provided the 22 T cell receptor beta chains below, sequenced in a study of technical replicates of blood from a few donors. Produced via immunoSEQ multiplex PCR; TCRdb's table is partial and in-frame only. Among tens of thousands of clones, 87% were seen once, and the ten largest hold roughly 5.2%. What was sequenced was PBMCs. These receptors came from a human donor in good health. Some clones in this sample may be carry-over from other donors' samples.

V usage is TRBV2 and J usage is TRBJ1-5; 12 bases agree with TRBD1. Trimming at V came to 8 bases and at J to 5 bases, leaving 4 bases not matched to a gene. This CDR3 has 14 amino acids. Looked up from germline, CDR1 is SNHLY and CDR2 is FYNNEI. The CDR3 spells CASCGTGGYQPQHF. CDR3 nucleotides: TGTGCCAGCTGCGGGACAGGGGGCTATCAGCCCCAGCATTTT. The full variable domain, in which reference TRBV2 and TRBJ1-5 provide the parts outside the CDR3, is EPEVTQTPSHQVTQMGQEVILRCVPISNHLYFYWYRQILGQKVEFLVSFYNNEISEKSEIFDDQFSVERPDGSNFTLKIRSTKLEDSAMYFCASCGTGGYQPQHFGDGTRLSIL.

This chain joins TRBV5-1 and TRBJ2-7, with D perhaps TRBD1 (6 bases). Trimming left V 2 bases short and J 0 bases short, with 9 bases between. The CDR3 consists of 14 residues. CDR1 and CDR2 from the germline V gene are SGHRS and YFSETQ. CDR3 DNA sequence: TGCGCCAGCAGCTTAACAGGGAGCTCCTACGAGCAGTACTTC. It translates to CASSLTGSSYEQYF.

The CDR3 sequence: CASSLTSNQETQYF. CDR3 sequence (DNA): TGTGCCAGCAGCTTAACTAGCAACCAAGAGACCCAGTACTTC. The chain is built from TRBV5-5 and TRBJ2-5; D might be TRBD2 (6 bases). V dropped 2 bases and J dropped 0 bases, with 8 bases sitting between them. Looked up from germline, CDR1 is SGHKS and CDR2 is YYEKEE (reference sequence). This CDR3 is built from 14 residues. The full variable domain, rest sourced from reference TRBV5-5 and TRBJ2-5, is DAGVTQSPTHLIKTRGQQVTLRCSPISGHKSVSWYQQVLGQGPQFIFQYYEKEERGRGNFPDRFSARQFPNYSSELNVNALLLGDSALYLCASSLTSNQETQYFGPGTRLLVL.

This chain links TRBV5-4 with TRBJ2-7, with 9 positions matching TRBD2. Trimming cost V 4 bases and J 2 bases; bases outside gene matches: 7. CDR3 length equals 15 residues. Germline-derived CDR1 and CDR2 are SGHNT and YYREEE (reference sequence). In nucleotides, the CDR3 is TGTGCCAGCAGCATCGGACTAGCGTATACCTACGAGCAGTACTTC. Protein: CASSIGLAYTYEQYF.

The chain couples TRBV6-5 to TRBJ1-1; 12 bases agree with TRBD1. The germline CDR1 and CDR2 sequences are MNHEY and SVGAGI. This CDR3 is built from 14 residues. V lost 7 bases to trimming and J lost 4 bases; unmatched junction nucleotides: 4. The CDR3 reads CASTGTGGLTEAFF. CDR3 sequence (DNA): TGTGCCAGCACGGGGACAGGGGGCCTCACTGAAGCTTTCTTT.

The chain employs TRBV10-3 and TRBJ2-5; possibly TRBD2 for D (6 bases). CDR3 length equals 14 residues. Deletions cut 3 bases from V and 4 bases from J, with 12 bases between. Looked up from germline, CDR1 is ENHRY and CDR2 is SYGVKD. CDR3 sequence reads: CAISDTGSGETQYF. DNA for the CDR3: TGTGCCATCAGTGACACCGGGAGTGGAGAGACCCAGTACTTC.

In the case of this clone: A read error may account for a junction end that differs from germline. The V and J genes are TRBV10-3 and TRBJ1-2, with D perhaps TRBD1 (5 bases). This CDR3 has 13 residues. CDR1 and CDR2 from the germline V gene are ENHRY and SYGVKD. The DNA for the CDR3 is TGTGCCACCATGCCGGGCGGGGGAGGAGGCTTAGCCTTC. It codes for CATMPGGGGGLAF.

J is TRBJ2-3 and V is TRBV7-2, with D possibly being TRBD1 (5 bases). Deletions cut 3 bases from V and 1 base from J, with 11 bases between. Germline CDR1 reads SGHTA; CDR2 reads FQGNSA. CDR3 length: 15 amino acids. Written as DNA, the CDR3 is TGTGCCAGCAGCTTTGCAGGGATGGGCACAGATACGCAGTATTTT. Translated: CASSFAGMGTDTQYF. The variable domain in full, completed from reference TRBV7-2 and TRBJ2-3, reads GAGVSQSPSNKVTEKGKDVELRCDPISGHTALYWYRQSLGQGLEFLIYFQGNSAPDKSGLPSDRFSAERTGGSVSTLTIQRTQQEDSAVYLCASSFAGMGTDTQYFGPGTRLTVL.

The CDR3 DNA reads as TGTGCCAGCAGTTCCCTTCGGGGGGCGGGTTCCAATGGCTACACCTTC. It encodes CASSSLRGAGSNGYTF. The chain joins TRBV27 to TRBJ1-2, with D possibly TRBD1 on 6 matching bases. CDR3 size: 16 residues. V was shortened by 4 bases and J by 6 bases, with 21 bases between the two germline ends. Germline V gene sequence: CDR1 MNHEY, CDR2 SMNVEV (reference sequence).

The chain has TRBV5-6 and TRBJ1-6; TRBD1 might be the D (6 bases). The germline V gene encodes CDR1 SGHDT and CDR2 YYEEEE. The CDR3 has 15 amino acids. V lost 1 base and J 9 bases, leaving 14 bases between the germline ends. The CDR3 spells CASSLLGGLGSPLHF. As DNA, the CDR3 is TGTGCCAGCAGCTTGCTGGGGGGGCTGGGTTCACCCCTCCACTTT.

CDR3 residues: CASSGSSGANVLTF. Written as DNA, the CDR3 is TGTGCCAGTAGTGGGAGTTCTGGGGCCAACGTCCTGACTTTC. The J gene is TRBJ2-6, the V gene TRBV19; TRBD2 might be the D (5 bases). The germline V and J ends were trimmed by 5 bases and 1 base, with 6 bases remaining between them. CDR1 is LNHDA, CDR2 SQIVND, per germline (reference sequence). The CDR3 covers 14 residues.

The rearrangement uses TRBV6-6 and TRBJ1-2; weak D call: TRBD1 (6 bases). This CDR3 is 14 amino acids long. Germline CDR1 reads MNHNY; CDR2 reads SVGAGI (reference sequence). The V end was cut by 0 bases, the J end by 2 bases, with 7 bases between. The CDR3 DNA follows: TGTGCCAGCAGTTACTCTCAGGGGAACTATGGCTACACCTTC. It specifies CASSYSQGNYGYTF.

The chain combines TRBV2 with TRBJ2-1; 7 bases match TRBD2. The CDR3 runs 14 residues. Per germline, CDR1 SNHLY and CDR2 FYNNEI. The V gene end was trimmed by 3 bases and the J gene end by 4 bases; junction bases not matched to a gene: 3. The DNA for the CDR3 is TGTGCCAGCAGTGAGGCTAGCGGATACAATGAGCAGTTCTTC. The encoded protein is CASSEASGYNEQFF. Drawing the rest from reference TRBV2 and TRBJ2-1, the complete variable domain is EPEVTQTPSHQVTQMGQEVILRCVPISNHLYFYWYRQILGQKVEFLVSFYNNEISEKSEIFDDQFSVERPDGSNFTLKIRSTKLEDSAMYFCASSEASGYNEQFFGPGTRLTVL.

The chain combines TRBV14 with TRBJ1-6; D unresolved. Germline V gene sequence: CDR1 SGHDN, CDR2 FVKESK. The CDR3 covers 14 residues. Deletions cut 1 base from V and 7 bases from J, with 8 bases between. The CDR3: CASSQVGDNSPLHF. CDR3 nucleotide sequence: TGTGCCAGCAGCCAAGTGGGCGACAATTCACCCCTCCACTTT.

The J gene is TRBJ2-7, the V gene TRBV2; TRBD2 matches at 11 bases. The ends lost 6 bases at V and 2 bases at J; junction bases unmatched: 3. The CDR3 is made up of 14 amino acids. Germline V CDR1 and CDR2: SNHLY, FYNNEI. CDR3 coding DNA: TGTGCCAGCAGAGGACTAGCGGGCCCCTACGAGCAGTACTTC. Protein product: CASRGLAGPYEQYF.

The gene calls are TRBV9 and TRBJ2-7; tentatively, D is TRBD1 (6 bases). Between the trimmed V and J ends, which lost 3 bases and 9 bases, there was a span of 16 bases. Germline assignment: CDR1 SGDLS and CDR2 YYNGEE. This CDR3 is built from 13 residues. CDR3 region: CASSEGDTTGQYF. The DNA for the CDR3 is TGTGCCAGCAGCGAGGGGGACACCACCGGGCAGTACTTC.

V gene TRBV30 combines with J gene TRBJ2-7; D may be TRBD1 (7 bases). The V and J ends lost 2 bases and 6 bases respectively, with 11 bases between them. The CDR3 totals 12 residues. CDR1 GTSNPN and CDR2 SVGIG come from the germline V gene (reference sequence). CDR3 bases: TGTGCCTGGAGTCCAGGGGGGCGCGAGCAGTACTTC. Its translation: CAWSPGGREQYF.

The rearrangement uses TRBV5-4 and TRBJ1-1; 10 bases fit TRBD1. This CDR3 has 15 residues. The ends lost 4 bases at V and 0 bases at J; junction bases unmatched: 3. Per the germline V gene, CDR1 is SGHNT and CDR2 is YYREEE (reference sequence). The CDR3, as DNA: TGTGCCAGCAGCAGCGGGACAGGGGTGAACACTGAAGCTTTCTTT. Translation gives CASSSGTGVNTEAFF.

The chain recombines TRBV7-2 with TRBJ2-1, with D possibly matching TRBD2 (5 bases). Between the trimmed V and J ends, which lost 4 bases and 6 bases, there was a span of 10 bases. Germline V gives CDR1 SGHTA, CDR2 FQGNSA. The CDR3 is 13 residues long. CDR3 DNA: TGTGCCAGCAGCTCGCTTACTAGCAATGAGCAGTTCTTC. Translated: CASSSLTSNEQFF.

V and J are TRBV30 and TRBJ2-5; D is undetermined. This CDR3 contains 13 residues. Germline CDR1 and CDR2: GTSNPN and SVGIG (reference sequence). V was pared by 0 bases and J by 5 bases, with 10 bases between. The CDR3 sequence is CAWSVRVRETQYF. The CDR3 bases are TGTGCCTGGAGTGTAAGAGTCCGGGAGACCCAGTACTTC.

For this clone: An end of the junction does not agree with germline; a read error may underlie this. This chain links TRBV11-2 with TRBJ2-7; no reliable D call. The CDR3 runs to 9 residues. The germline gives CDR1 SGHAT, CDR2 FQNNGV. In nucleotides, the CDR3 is TGTGCCAGCAGCTCTCCCCTCTGTTTC. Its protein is CASSSPLCF.

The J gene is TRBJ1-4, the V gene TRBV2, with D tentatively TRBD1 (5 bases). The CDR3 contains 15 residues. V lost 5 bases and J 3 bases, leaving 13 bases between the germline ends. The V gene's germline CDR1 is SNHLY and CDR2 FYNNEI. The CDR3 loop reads CASSLTGLPNEKLFF. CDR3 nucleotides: TGTGCCAGCAGTCTTACAGGACTACCTAATGAAAAACTGTTTTTT. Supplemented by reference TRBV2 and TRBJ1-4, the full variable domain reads EPEVTQTPSHQVTQMGQEVILRCVPISNHLYFYWYRQILGQKVEFLVSFYNNEISEKSEIFDDQFSVERPDGSNFTLKIRSTKLEDSAMYFCASSLTGLPNEKLFFGSGTQLSVL.